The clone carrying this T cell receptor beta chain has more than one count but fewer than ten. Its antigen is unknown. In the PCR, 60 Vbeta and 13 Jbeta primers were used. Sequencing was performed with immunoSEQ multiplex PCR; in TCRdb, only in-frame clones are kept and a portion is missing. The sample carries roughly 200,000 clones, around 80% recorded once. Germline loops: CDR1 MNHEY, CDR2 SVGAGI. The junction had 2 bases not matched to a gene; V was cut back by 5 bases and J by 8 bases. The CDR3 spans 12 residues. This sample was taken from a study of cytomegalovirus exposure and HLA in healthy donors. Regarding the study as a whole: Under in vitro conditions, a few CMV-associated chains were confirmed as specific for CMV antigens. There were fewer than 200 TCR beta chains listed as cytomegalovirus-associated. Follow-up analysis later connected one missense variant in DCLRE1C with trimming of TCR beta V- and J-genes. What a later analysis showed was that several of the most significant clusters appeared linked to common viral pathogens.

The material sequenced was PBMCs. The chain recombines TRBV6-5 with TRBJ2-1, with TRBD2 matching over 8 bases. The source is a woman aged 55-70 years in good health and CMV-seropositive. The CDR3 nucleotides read TGTGCCAGCAGTACGGGAGGGTATGAGCAGTTCTTC. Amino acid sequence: CASSTGGYEQFF.